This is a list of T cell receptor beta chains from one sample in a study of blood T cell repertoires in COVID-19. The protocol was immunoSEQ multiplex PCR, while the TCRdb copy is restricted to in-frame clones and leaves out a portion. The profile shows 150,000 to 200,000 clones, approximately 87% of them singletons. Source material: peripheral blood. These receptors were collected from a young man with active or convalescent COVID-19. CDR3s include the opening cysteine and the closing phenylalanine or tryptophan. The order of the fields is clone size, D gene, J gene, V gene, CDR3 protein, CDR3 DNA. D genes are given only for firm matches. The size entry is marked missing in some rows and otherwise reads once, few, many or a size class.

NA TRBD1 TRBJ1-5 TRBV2 CASRNRGRDQPQHF TGTGCCAGCAGGAACAGGGGGCGGGATCAGCCCCAGCATTTT
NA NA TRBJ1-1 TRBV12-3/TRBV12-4 CASSVYRDTEAFF TGTGCCAGCAGTGTATACAGGGATACTGAAGCTTTCTTT
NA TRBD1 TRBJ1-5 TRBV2 CASSVRPGQDRIQPQHF TGTGCCAGCAGTGTCAGACCGGGACAGGACAGGATTCAGCCCCAGCATTTT
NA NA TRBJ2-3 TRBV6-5 CASSYAYTGSADTQYF TGTGCCAGCAGTTACGCCTATACGGGGTCCGCAGATACGCAGTATTTT
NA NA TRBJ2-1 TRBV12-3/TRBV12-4 CASSLTGWTAQFF TGTGCCAGCAGTTTAACGGGTTGGACAGCACAGTTCTTC
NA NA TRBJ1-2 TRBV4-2 CASSQEAVREGNGYTF TGTGCCAGCAGCCAAGAGGCGGTACGGGAGGGGAATGGCTACACCTTC
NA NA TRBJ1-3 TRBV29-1 CSVDAGTGNTIYF TGCAGCGTTGACGCGGGAACTGGAAACACCATATATTTT
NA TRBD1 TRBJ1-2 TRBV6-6 CASSPRDRGLPNYGYTF TGTGCCAGCAGTCCCCGGGACAGGGGACTACCAAACTATGGCTACACCTTC
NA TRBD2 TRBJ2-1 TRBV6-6 CASSRLAGGYNEQFF TGTGCCAGCAGCCGGCTAGCGGGAGGGTACAATGAGCAGTTCTTC
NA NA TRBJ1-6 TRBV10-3 CAIRMDLYNSPLHF TGTGCCATCAGGATGGACTTATATAATTCACCCCTCCACTTT
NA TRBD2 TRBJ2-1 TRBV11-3 CASSPPTSGTYNEQFF TGTGCCAGCAGCCCACCGACTAGCGGAACCTACAATGAGCAGTTCTTC
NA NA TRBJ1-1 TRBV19 CASSLWRNTEAFF TGTGCCAGTAGTCTGTGGAGAAACACTGAAGCTTTCTTT
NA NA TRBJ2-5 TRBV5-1 CASSLGRVPQETQYF TGCGCCAGCAGCTTGGGCAGGGTACCCCAAGAGACCCAGTACTTC
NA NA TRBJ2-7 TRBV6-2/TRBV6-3 CASSFSVTDSYEQYF TGTGCCAGCAGTTTTAGCGTTACCGACTCCTACGAGCAGTACTTC
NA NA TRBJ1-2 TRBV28 CASRFTDYGYTF TGTGCCAGCAGGTTCACGGACTATGGCTACACCTTC
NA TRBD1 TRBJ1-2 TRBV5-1 CASSLPGTGDYGYTF TGCGCCAGCAGCTTACCCGGGACAGGGGACTATGGCTACACCTTC
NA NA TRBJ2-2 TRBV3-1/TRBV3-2 CASSQVGPGSGELFF TGTGCCAGCAGCCAAGTAGGTCCGGGTTCCGGGGAGCTGTTTTTT
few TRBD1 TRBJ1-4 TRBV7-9 CASSLAKSGTGVEKLFF TGTGCCAGCAGCTTAGCGAAATCAGGGACAGGGGTTGAAAAACTGTTTTTT
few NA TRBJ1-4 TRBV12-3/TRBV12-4 CASSLGGAGKLFF TGTGCCAGCAGTTTGGGGGGGGCTGGGAAACTGTTTTTT
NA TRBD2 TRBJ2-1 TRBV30 CAWKGLGRAFPFF TGTGCCTGGAAGGGTTTGGGGAGGGCCTTTCCGTTCTTC
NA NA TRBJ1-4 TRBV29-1 CSVEEGYTGFGEKLFF TGCAGCGTTGAAGAAGGCTATACAGGGTTCGGTGAAAAACTGTTTTTT
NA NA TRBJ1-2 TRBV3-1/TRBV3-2 CASSLEGVANYGYTF TGTGCCAGCAGCCTTGAGGGGGTTGCCAACTATGGCTACACCTTC
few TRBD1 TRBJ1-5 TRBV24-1 CATSEADRAQHF TGTGCCACCAGTGAAGCTGACAGGGCCCAGCATTTT
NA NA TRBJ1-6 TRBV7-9 CASSLEEGRSPLHF TGTGCCAGCAGCTTAGAGGAGGGGCGGTCACCCCTCCACTTT
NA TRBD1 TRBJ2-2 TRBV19 CASERTGETGELFF TGTGCCAGTGAGAGGACAGGGGAAACCGGGGAGCTGTTTTTT
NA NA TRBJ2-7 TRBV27 CASSASSYEQYF TGTGCCAGCAGTGCGAGCTCCTACGAGCAGTACTTC
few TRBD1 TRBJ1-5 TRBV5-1 CASSLRPVDRASNQPQHF TGCGCCAGCAGCTTGAGGCCCGTTGACAGGGCCTCCAATCAGCCCCAGCATTTT
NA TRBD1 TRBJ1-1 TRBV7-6 CASSLPRQGELNTEAFF TGTGCCAGCAGCTTACCCAGACAGGGCGAGCTGAACACTGAAGCTTTCTTT
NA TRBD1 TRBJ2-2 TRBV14 CASSPLPGQANTGELFF TGTGCCAGCAGCCCCCTTCCGGGACAGGCGAACACCGGGGAGCTGTTTTTT
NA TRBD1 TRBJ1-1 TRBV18 CASSPGQGSNTEAFF TGTGCCAGCTCCCCGGGACAGGGTTCGAACACTGAAGCTTTCTTT
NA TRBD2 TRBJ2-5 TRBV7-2 CASSQGLAKETQYF TGTGCCAGCAGCCAGGGACTAGCGAAAGAGACCCAGTACTTC
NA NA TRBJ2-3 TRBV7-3 CASSLSSGSTDTQYF TGTGCCAGCAGCTTAAGTAGCGGCTCCACAGATACGCAGTATTTT
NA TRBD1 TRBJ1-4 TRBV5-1 CASSSRDRDEKLFF TGCGCCAGCAGCTCCCGGGACAGGGATGAAAAACTGTTTTTT
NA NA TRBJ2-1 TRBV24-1 CATSVVGVRANEQFF TGTGCCACCAGTGTAGTTGGGGTCAGGGCTAATGAGCAGTTCTTC
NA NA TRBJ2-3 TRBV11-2 CASSWVDRRHTDTQYF TGTGCCAGCAGCTGGGTAGACAGGAGACACACAGATACGCAGTATTTT
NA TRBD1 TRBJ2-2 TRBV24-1 CATSRTGSYTGELFF TGTGCCACCAGCAGGACAGGGAGTTACACCGGGGAGCTGTTTTTT
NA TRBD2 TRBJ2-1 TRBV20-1 CSARLAGGQFF TGCAGTGCTAGACTAGCGGGAGGACAGTTCTTC
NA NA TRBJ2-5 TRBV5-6 CASSLRRDQETQYF TGTGCCAGCAGCTTGAGGAGGGACCAAGAGACCCAGTACTTC
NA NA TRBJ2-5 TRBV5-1 CASSLTGLRGSQETQYF TGCGCCAGCAGCTTGACCGGGTTGCGAGGAAGCCAAGAGACCCAGTACTTC
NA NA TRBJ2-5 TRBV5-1 CASSLAGSGALQETQYF TGCGCCAGCAGCTTGGCCGGTTCAGGGGCCCTTCAAGAGACCCAGTACTTC
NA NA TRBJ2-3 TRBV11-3 CASSGGTADTQYF TGTGCCAGCAGCGGAGGGACGGCAGATACGCAGTATTTT
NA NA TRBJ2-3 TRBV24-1 CATSDLPGADTQYF TGTGCCACCAGTGATTTGCCAGGGGCAGATACGCAGTATTTT
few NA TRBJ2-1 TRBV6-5 CASSYNQPANEQFF TGTGCCAGCAGTTACAATCAGCCAGCGAATGAGCAGTTCTTC
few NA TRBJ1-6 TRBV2 CASSERSARVNSYNSPLHF TGTGCCAGCAGTGAGCGCTCCGCTCGGGTAAACTCCTATAATTCACCCCTCCACTTT
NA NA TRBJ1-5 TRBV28 CASSLRGWQPQHF TGTGCCAGCAGTTTAAGGGGTTGGCAGCCCCAGCATTTT
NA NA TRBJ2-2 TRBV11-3 CASSLVSYRTGELFF TGTGCCAGCAGCTTAGTCTCCTATCGCACCGGGGAGCTGTTTTTT
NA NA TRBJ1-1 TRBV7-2 CASSSSGNTEAFF TGTGCCAGCAGCTCGTCGGGGAACACTGAAGCTTTCTTT
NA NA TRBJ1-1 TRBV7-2 CASSFRTEFNTEAFF TGTGCCAGCAGCTTTCGGACAGAATTTAACACTGAAGCTTTCTTT
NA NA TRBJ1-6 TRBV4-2 CASSQEFRGYSPLHF TGTGCCAGCAGCCAAGAGTTCAGGGGATATTCACCCCTCCACTTT